A single sample gave rise to the 31 T cell receptor beta chains below, sequenced in a study of T cell repertoires in cytomegalovirus infection. TCRdb ran MiXCR on the reads and lists one entry per CDR3 protein. The table includes about 770,000 distinct CDR3 sequences, 25% to 35% detected once. Antigens for these TCRs are unknown. Here the sequenced sample was cultured CD8+ T cells from PBMCs, taken from culture after CMV antigen stimulation. Source of these receptors: a human donor in good health (CMV status not recorded). Some clones in this sample may be carry-over from other donors' samples.

This clonotype was counted a few times. The chain employs TRBV24-1 and TRBJ2-7; D is possibly TRBD2 (6 bases). The CDR3 covers 15 residues. CDR1 KGHDR and CDR2 SFDVKD come from the germline V gene. V dropped 3 bases and J dropped 4 bases, with 15 bases sitting between them. The CDR3 bases are TGTGCCACCAGTGATCCCCCAAGTAGCGGATACGAGCAGTACGTC. Translation: CATSDPPSSGYEQYV.

The rearrangement links TRBV19 to TRBJ1-3; D is unclear. CDR1 and CDR2 from the germline V gene are LNHDA and SQIVND (reference sequence). Trimming stripped 5 bases from V and 0 bases from J, with 8 bases between. The CDR3 is 14 residues long. The CDR3 sequence is CASSLGYSGNTIYF. CDR3 nucleotides: TGTGCCAGTAGTCTCGGATACTCTGGAAACACCATATATTTT.

The chain combines TRBV4-1 with TRBJ2-1; D remains unclear. Trimming stripped 4 bases from V and 6 bases from J, with 10 bases between. CDR1 is MGHRA, CDR2 YSYEKL, per germline. The CDR3 extends over 13 amino acids. CDR3 sequence (DNA): TGCGCCAGCAGCCCTCCTGCCGCCAATGAGCAGTTCTTC. Translating gives CASSPPAANEQFF.

The CDR3 DNA reads as TGTGCCACCAGTGATGGAGCGGGGGGGCTAGACACCGGGGAGCTGTTTTTT. The encoded protein is CATSDGAGGLDTGELFF. The V and J genes are TRBV24-1 and TRBJ2-2; 10 positions agree with TRBD2. V trimming: 3 bases; J trimming: 3 bases; junction bases outside the gene matches: 6. Germline lookup yields CDR1 KGHDR and CDR2 SFDVKD. The CDR3 contains 17 residues.

This clonotype has a count of ten or more. This chain links TRBV6-1 with TRBJ2-3, with TRBD2 identical over 10 bases. CDR3 length equals 20 residues. J gave up 0 bases and V 5 bases, and 17 bases lay outside the gene matches. CDR1 and CDR2 (germline): MNHNS, SASEGT. In DNA form, the CDR3 reads TGTGCCAGCAGTTCGGGGACTAGCGAGGATGGCTCCCGCAGCACAGATACGCAGTATTTT. As protein: CASSSGTSEDGSRSTDTQYF.

This clonotype was recorded many times. The chain uses TRBV4-3 and TRBJ1-1; the match to TRBD1 covers 7 bases. In germline, CDR1 is LGHNA, CDR2 YSLEER. V dropped 4 bases and J dropped 1; count of bases not matched to a gene: 6. There are 15 residues in the CDR3. The CDR3 sequence: CASSLGQVENTEAFF. CDR3 DNA: TGCGCCAGCAGCCTCGGACAGGTGGAGAACACTGAAGCTTTCTTT.

This clonotype was seen a handful of times. The chain employs TRBV12-3 or TRBV12-4 and TRBJ1-1; D gene ambiguous. V was cut by 1 base and J by 2 bases, with 11 bases left in between. CDR3 length: 15 amino acids. CDR3 sequence reads: CASSLGGVANTEAFF. The CDR3, as DNA: TGTGCCAGCAGTTTAGGTGGGGTTGCCAACACTGAAGCTTTCTTT.

The rearrangement joins TRBV7-9 to TRBJ2-5; D is unclear. CDR1 and CDR2 from the germline V gene are SEHNR and FQNEAQ (reference sequence). Trimming took 4 bases from V and 1 from J, leaving 10 bases between them. The CDR3 is 14 residues long. The DNA of the CDR3 is TGTGCCAGCAGCTCCCGAGGAACCCAAGAGACCCAGTACTTC. Amino acid sequence: CASSSRGTQETQYF.

The CDR3 sequence: CASRNLEGEGNQPQHF. CDR3 sequence (DNA): TGTGCCAGCAGGAATCTCGAGGGGGAAGGCAATCAGCCCCAGCATTTT. The chain has TRBV6-6 and TRBJ1-5; tentatively, D is TRBD1 (6 bases). V was shortened by 6 bases and J by 2 bases, with 17 bases between the two germline ends. There are 16 residues in the CDR3. Germline values: CDR1 MNHNY, CDR2 SVGAGI (reference sequence).

The rearrangement links TRBV6-8 to TRBJ1-1, with a possible D match to TRBD1 (6 bases). This CDR3 has 14 residues. Looked up from germline, CDR1 is MNHGY and CDR2 is SAAAGT. The V end lost 5 bases, the J end lost 6 bases, and 16 bases lay between the germline ends. The CDR3 protein is CASSGSGGAPEAFF. For the CDR3, the DNA is TGTGCCAGCAGTGGGTCCGGGGGGGCCCCTGAAGCTTTCTTT.

This clonotype was seen many times. The rearrangement uses TRBV11-3 and TRBJ2-3, with D possibly being TRBD1 (5 bases). The germline V and J ends were trimmed by 4 bases and 0 bases, with 14 bases remaining between them. Germline-derived CDR1 and CDR2 are SGHNT and YENEEA. This CDR3 contains 16 residues. The CDR3 loop reads CASSSSGHSSTDTQYF. In DNA, the CDR3 is TGTGCCAGCAGCTCAAGTGGACACTCTAGCACAGATACGCAGTATTTT.

The sample holds a few counts of this clonotype. The chain links TRBV11-2 to TRBJ2-3; a possible D gene is TRBD2 (7 bases). CDR1 SGHAT and CDR2 FQNNGV come from the germline V gene. Trimming stripped 10 bases from V and 0 bases from J, with 11 bases between. The CDR3 has 13 residues. The CDR3 reads CANAGASTDTQYF. In DNA, the CDR3 is TGTGCCAACGCGGGGGCTAGCACAGATACGCAGTATTTT.

This clonotype was observed a few times. The chain couples TRBV11-1 to TRBJ1-2; D is undetermined. CDR3 size: 14 residues. Germline V CDR1 and CDR2: SGHAT, FQDESV (reference sequence). Deletions cut 4 bases from V and 5 bases from J, with 14 bases between. CDR3 sequence reads: CASSYDRSGYGYTF. CDR3 coding DNA: TGTGCCAGCAGCTACGACCGTAGTGGTTATGGCTACACCTTC.

The chain couples TRBV7-6 to TRBJ2-6; unclear D gene. The ends were cut back, 1 base at V and 5 bases at J, with 6 bases in the middle. The CDR3 has 14 residues. Germline V CDR1 and CDR2: SGHVS, FNYEAQ. Here the CDR3 DNA reads TGTGCCAGCAGCTTAGAATGGAGGGCCAACGTCCTGACTTTC. Its translation is CASSLEWRANVLTF.

This clonotype was seen more than once but under ten times. The CDR3 DNA follows: TGCGCCAGCAGCCAAGAGCCCGAGGCCTACGAGCAGTACTTC. This translates into CASSQEPEAYEQYF. V gene TRBV4-1 combines with J gene TRBJ2-7; unclear D gene. The ends were cut back, 0 bases at V and 2 bases at J, with 8 bases in the middle. The CDR3 spans 14 residues. Germline V CDR1 and CDR2: MGHRA, YSYEKL.

This clonotype was observed a few times. The chain carries TRBV4-1 and TRBJ2-1; D call uncertain. Germline CDR1 and CDR2: MGHRA and YSYEKL. V dropped 5 bases and J dropped 0 bases, with 26 bases sitting between them. This CDR3 spans 20 amino acids. The CDR3 here is CASSYRDKGILDYSYNEQFF. CDR3 in DNA: TGCGCCAGCAGCTATCGAGACAAGGGAATATTGGATTACTCCTACAATGAGCAGTTCTTC.

This chain links TRBV12-3 or TRBV12-4 with TRBJ2-5; D is unclear. CDR3 length equals 13 residues. V was clipped by 2 bases and J by 5 bases, with 9 bases between them. Written as DNA, the CDR3 is TGTGCCAGCAGTTTACGGCAATGGGAGACCCAGTACTTC. This translates into CASSLRQWETQYF.

The V gene is TRBV29-1, the J gene TRBJ2-5, with D maybe TRBD2 (6 bases). The V and J ends lost 4 bases and 4 bases respectively, with 10 bases between them. The CDR3 contains 12 residues. Germline CDR1 SQVTM, CDR2 ANQGSEA. The CDR3 is CSVGTTSETQYF. The CDR3, as DNA: TGCAGCGTTGGGACTACTTCAGAGACCCAGTACTTC. Using reference TRBV29-1 and TRBJ2-5 for the parts outside the CDR3, the full variable domain is SAVISQKPSRDICQRGTSLTIQCQVDSQVTMMFWYRQQPGQSLTLIATANQGSEATYESGFVIDKFPISRPNLTFSTLTVSNMSPEDSSIYLCSVGTTSETQYFGPGTRLLVL.

The CDR3 DNA sequence: TGTGCCAGCAGTAAGAGACTAGTTCTTGCCTCAGATACGCAGTATTTT. This codes for CASSKRLVLASDTQYF. The chain combines TRBV7-9 with TRBJ2-3; D perhaps matches TRBD2 (6 bases). Between the trimmed V and J ends, which lost 6 bases and 4 bases, there was a span of 20 bases. Germline V lookup: CDR1 SEHNR, CDR2 FQNEAQ (reference sequence). The CDR3 loop spans 16 amino acids.

The chain joins TRBV7-9 to TRBJ2-7; 13 bases are a match to TRBD2. The CDR3 has 16 amino acids. V trimming: 4 bases; J trimming: 7 bases; junction bases outside the gene matches: 10. Germline lookup yields CDR1 SEHNR and CDR2 FQNEAQ (reference sequence). CDR3 loop: CASSSLGTSGVGEQYF. DNA for the CDR3: TGTGCCAGCAGCTCCCTTGGGACTAGCGGGGTGGGTGAGCAGTACTTC.

This CDR3 reads CASTPGAGPVGVGTEAFF. CDR3 in DNA: TGTGCCAGCACCCCTGGGGCAGGGCCCGTGGGGGTGGGCACTGAAGCTTTCTTT. V usage is TRBV5-6 and J usage is TRBJ1-1; D is perhaps TRBD1 (5 bases). V shed 6 bases and J shed 4 bases, with 28 bases lying between them. This CDR3 is built from 18 residues. CDR1 and CDR2 (germline): SGHDT, YYEEEE. The entire variable domain, with the rest obtained from reference TRBV5-6 and TRBJ1-1, is as follows: DAGVTQSPTHLIKTRGQQVTLRCSPKSGHDTVSWYQQALGQGPQFIFQYYEEEERQRGNFPDRFSGHQFPNYSSELNVNALLLGDSALYLCASTPGAGPVGVGTEAFFGQGTRLTVV.

Comment on this clonotype: One base away lies a much larger clone, so this may be a sequencing read error. The V and J genes are TRBV7-2 and TRBJ1-1; D may be TRBD1 (5 bases). CDR3 length: 15 residues. Germline V gene sequence: CDR1 SGHTA, CDR2 FQGNSA. V shed 4 bases and J shed 1 base, with 13 bases lying between them. The DNA for the CDR3 is TGTGCCAGCAGCTACTCTATTACAGGGAACACTGAAGCTTTCTTT. Its protein product is CASSYSITGNTEAFF.

V and J are TRBV27 and TRBJ1-4; no reliable D call. The CDR3 totals 16 residues. Deletions cut 4 bases from V and 0 bases from J, with 12 bases between. CDR1 and CDR2 from the germline V gene are MNHEY and SMNVEV (reference sequence). The CDR3 sequence is CASSSSRDATNEKLFF. Written as DNA, the CDR3 is TGTGCCAGCAGTTCGTCCCGAGACGCAACTAATGAAAAACTGTTTTTT.

The V gene is TRBV7-9, the J gene TRBJ2-1; 10 bases fit TRBD2. Trimming cost V 5 bases and J 8 bases; bases outside gene matches: 9. CDR1 SEHNR and CDR2 FQNEAQ come from the germline V gene (reference sequence). The CDR3 sequence is 15 residues long. The CDR3 sequence: CASSASGGSLDEQFF. As DNA, the CDR3 is TGTGCCAGCAGCGCTAGCGGGGGCTCTCTCGATGAGCAGTTCTTC.

This clonotype was recorded many times. The CDR3 protein is CASSLGSPYNSPLHF. The DNA of the CDR3 is TGTGCCAGCAGCCTCGGTAGCCCCTATAATTCACCCCTCCACTTT. The chain carries TRBV7-3 and TRBJ1-6; D unresolved. V lost 5 bases, J lost 2 bases, and 10 bases lay in between. Germline V lookup: CDR1 SGHTA, CDR2 FQGTGA. This CDR3 is 15 amino acids long.

This clonotype was detected ten times or more. The chain is built from TRBV7-9 and TRBJ2-6, with 10 positions matching TRBD2. The V segment lost 4 bases and the J segment 0 bases; nucleotides outside the gene matches: 9. The V gene's germline CDR1 is SEHNR and CDR2 FQNEAQ (reference sequence). This CDR3 region has 19 residues. CDR3 protein: CASSYRTSGLSSGANVLTF. The CDR3 nucleotides are TGTGCCAGCAGCTATAGGACTAGCGGATTAAGCTCTGGGGCCAACGTCCTGACTTTC.

This clonotype was recorded a few times. This chain connects TRBV4-1 to TRBJ1-6; D perhaps matches TRBD1 (5 bases). V shed 5 bases and J shed 14 bases, with 13 bases lying between them. CDR3 length: 12 residues. Germline CDR1 reads MGHRA; CDR2 reads YSYEKL. The CDR3 sequence is CASSGDSRSLHF. CDR3 DNA: TGCGCCAGCAGCGGGGACTCAAGGTCCCTCCACTTT.

The V call is TRBV12-3 or TRBV12-4, the J call TRBJ1-1; D unclear. The CDR3 has 14 amino acids. V shed 3 bases and J shed 4 bases, with 12 bases lying between them. CDR3 nucleotides: TGTGCCAGCAGTTTGCCCCTCCCGGGCACTGAAGCTTTCTTT. It encodes CASSLPLPGTEAFF.

This clonotype appeared a few times. V and J are TRBV6-4 and TRBJ1-1; TRBD1 is a possible D gene (6 bases). The germline CDR1 and CDR2 sequences are MRHNA and SNTAGT. V lost 7 bases and J 2 bases, leaving 17 bases between the germline ends. The CDR3 length is 15 residues. CDR3 DNA: TGTGCCAGCAAGGTGGGGGCGGATCCAAACACTGAAGCTTTCTTT. It yields the protein CASKVGADPNTEAFF.

This chain joins TRBV15 and TRBJ1-2; D remains unclear. The CDR3 loop spans 14 amino acids. V was cut by 0 bases and J by 0 bases, with 5 bases left in between. Germline CDR1 reads LNHNV; CDR2 reads YYDKDF (reference sequence). Here the CDR3 reads CATSRELANYGYTF. Here the CDR3 DNA reads TGTGCCACCAGCAGAGAACTAGCTAACTATGGCTACACCTTC.

This clonotype was observed a handful of times. This chain uses TRBV6-4 with TRBJ1-5, with unresolved D. Trimming left V 3 bases short and J 4 bases short, with 7 bases between. The germline V gene has CDR1 MRHNA and CDR2 SNTAGT. This CDR3 has 13 residues. Here the CDR3 DNA reads TGTGCCAGCAGTGAACAGCTAAATCAGCCCCAGCATTTT. This codes for CASSEQLNQPQHF.